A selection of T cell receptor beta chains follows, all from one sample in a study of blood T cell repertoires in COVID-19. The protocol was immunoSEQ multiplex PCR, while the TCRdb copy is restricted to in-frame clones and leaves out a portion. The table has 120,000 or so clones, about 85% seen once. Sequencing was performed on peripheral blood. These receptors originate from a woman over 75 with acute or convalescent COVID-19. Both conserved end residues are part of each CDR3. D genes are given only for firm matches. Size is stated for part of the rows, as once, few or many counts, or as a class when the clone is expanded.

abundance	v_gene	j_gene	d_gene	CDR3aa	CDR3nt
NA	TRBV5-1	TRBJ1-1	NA	CASSLGTLAGEAFF	TGCGCCAGCAGCCTCGGGACCCTAGCGGGTGAAGCTTTCTTT
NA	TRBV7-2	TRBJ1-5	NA	CASSLAWGDQPQHF	TGTGCCAGCAGCTTAGCGTGGGGCGATCAGCCCCAGCATTTT
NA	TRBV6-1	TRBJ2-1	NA	CASSDGGWEYNEQFF	TGTGCCAGCAGTGATGGGGGGTGGGAATACAATGAGCAGTTCTTC
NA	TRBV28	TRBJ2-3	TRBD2	CASSGLAGVTDTQYF	TGTGCCAGCAGCGGTCTAGCGGGGGTAACAGATACGCAGTATTTT
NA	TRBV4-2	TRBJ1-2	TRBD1	CASSQSGGANYGYTF	TGTGCCAGCAGCCAATCAGGGGGAGCTAACTATGGCTACACCTTC
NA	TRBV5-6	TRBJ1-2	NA	CASSLSGTEYGYTF	TGTGCCAGCAGCTTGAGCGGGACGGAGTATGGCTACACCTTC
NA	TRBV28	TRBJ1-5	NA	CAIRRRTARGQPQHF	TGTGCCATACGTAGGAGGACCGCTCGAGGTCAGCCCCAGCATTTT
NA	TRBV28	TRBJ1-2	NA	CASSFLVSGYTF	TGTGCCAGCAGTTTTCTCGTATCGGGCTACACCTTC
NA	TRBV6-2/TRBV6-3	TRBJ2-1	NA	CASSPSDSYNEQFF	TGTGCCAGCAGCCCCTCTGACAGCTACAATGAGCAGTTCTTC
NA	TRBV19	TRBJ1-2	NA	CASQRQSTNYGYTF	TGTGCCAGCCAGAGACAGAGTACTAACTATGGCTACACCTTC
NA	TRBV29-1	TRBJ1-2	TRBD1	CSVLEDRVGGYTF	TGCAGCGTTCTCGAGGACAGGGTTGGTGGCTACACCTTC
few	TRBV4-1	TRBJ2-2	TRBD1	CASSHEQGTNTGELFF	TGCGCCAGCAGCCACGAACAGGGGACGAACACCGGGGAGCTGTTTTTT
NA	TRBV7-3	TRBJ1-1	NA	CASSEDINTEAFF	TGTGCCAGCAGTGAGGACATCAACACTGAAGCTTTCTTT
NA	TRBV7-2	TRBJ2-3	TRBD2	CASSLAGAGNGDTQYF	TGTGCCAGCAGCTTAGCGGGAGCGGGGAACGGAGATACGCAGTATTTT
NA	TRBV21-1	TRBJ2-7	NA	CASSKDGLDDEQYF	TGTGCCAGCAGCAAAGACGGACTAGACGACGAGCAGTACTTC
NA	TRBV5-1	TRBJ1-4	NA	CASSQAPPTNEKLFF	TGCGCCAGCAGCCAAGCCCCTCCAACTAATGAAAAACTGTTTTTT
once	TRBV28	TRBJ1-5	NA	CASGHRVWGNQPQHF	TGTGCCAGCGGCCACAGGGTTTGGGGCAATCAGCCCCAGCATTTT
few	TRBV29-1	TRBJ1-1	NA	CSVQRSPKDEAFF	TGCAGCGTGCAGCGTTCACCCAAGGATGAAGCTTTCTTT
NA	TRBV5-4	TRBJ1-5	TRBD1	CASSPDRGQQPQHF	TGTGCCAGCAGCCCGGACAGGGGGCAACAGCCCCAGCATTTT
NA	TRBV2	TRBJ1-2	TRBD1	CASRGDTGGAMVGYTF	TGTGCCAGCCGAGGCGATACAGGGGGTGCGATGGTAGGCTACACCTTC
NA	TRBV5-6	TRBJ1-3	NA	CASSSLTKYSGNTIYF	TGTGCCAGCAGTTCTCTTACTAAATACTCTGGAAACACCATATATTTT
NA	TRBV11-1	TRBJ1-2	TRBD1	CASSASTGPVYGYTF	TGTGCCAGCAGCGCTTCGACAGGGCCCGTCTATGGCTACACCTTC
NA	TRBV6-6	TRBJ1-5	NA	CASSYSAGAHNQPQHF	TGTGCCAGCAGTTACTCGGCGGGGGCTCACAATCAGCCCCAGCATTTT
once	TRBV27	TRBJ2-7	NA	CASRGERAVSYEQYF	TGTGCCAGTAGAGGCGAGAGGGCTGTATCCTACGAGCAGTACTTC
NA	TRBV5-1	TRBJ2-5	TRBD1	CASSVGTGGGETQYF	TGCGCCAGCAGCGTTGGAACAGGGGGCGGAGAGACCCAGTACTTC